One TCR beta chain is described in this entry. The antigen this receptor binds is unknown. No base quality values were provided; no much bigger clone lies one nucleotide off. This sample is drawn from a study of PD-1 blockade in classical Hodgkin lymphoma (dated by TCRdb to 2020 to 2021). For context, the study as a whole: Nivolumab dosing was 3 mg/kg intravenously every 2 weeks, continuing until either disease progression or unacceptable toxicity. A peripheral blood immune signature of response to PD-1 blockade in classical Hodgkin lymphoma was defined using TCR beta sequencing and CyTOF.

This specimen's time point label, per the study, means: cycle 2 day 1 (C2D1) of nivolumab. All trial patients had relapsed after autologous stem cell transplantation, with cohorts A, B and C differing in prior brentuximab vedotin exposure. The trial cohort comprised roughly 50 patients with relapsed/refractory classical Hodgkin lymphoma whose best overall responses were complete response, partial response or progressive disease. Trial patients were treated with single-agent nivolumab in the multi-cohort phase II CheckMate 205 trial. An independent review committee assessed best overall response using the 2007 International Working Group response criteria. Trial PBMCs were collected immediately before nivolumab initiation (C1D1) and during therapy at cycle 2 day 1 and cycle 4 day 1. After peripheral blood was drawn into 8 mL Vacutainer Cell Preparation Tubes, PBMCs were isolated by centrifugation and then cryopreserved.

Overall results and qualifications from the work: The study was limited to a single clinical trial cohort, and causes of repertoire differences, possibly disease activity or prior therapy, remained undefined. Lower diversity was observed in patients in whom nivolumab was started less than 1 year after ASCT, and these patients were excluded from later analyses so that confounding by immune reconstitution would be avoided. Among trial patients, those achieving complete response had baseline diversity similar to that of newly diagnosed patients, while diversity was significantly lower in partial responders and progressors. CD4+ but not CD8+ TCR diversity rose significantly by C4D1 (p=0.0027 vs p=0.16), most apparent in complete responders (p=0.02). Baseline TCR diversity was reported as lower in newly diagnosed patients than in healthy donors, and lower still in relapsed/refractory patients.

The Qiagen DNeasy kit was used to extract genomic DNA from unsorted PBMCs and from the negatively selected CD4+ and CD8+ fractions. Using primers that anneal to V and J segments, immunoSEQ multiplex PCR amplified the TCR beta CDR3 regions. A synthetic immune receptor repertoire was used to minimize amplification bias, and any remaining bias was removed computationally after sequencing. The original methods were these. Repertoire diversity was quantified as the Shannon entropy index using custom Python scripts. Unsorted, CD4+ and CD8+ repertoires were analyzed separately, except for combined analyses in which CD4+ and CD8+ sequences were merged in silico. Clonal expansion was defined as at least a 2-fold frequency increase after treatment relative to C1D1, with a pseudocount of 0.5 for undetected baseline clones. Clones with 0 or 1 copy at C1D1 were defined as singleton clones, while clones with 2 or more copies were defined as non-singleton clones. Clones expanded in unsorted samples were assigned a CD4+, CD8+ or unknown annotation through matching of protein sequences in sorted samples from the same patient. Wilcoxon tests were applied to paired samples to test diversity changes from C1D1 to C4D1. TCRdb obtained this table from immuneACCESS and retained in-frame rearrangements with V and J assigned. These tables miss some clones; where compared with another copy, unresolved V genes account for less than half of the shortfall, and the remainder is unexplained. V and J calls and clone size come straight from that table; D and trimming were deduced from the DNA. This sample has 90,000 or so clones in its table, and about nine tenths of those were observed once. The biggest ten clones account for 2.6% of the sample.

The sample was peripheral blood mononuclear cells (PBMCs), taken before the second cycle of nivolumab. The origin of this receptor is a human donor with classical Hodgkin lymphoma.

CDR3 reads: CASSRQGAYEQYF. The nucleotide sequence is TGTGCCAGCAGTCGACAGGGGGCCTACGAGCAGTACTTC. The chain couples TRBV28 to TRBJ2-7; a stretch of 9 junction bases matches TRBD1. Relative to germline, V is missing 5 bases and J is missing 2 bases, with 1 base of the junction outside any gene match. Measured from the cysteine to the phenylalanine, the CDR3 is 13 residues long. Only CDR3 DNA is held: 39 bases, read in frame from base 1. The germline V gene sets CDR1 to MDHEN and CDR2 to SYDVKM.